This TCR beta chain was captured in a study of blood T cell repertoires in COVID-19. Study at large: The study drew acute and convalescent COVID-19 samples from the United States, Italy and Spain.

From germline, CDR1 is MNHEY and CDR2 SVGAGI. This CDR3 has 13 amino acids. Trimming shortened V by 0 bases and J by 6 bases, and 8 bases separated the two germline ends. The authors' processing: Using reference gene primer amplification, nucleated cell counts were estimated. This table comes from immunoSEQ multiplex PCR, and its TCRdb copy is limited to in-frame clones, with some not included. Clonal size and the V and J genes are those of that table, whereas D and trimming came from the DNA. This sample carries roughly 310,000 clones, 90% of them seen once, and the ten largest clones take roughly 2.5%. With respect to this clone: The same CDR3 also results from other DNA sequences found in this sample.

The TCR comes from a man aged 55 to 70 who had recovered from COVID-19. Sequenced: PBMCs or T cells enriched from blood (not recorded which). V usage is TRBV6-5 and J usage is TRBJ1-1; tentatively, D is TRBD1 (5 bases). DNA of the CDR3: TGTGCCAGCAGTTACTCTAGGGGCTCTGAAGCTTTCTTT. It yields the protein CASSYSRGSEAFF.